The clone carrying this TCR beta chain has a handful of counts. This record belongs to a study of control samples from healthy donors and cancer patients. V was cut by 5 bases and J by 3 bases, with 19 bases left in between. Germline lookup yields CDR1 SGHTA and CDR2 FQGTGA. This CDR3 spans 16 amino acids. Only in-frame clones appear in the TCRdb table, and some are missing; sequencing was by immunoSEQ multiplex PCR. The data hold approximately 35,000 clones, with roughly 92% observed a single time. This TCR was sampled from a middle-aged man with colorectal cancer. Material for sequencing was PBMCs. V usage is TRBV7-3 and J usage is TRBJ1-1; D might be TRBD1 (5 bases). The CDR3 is CASSGDREGGDTEAFF. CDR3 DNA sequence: TGTGCCAGCAGCGGGGACCGCGAGGGCGGAGACACTGAAGCTTTCTTT.